In its sample, the clone carrying this TCR beta chain was seen many times. No antigen is known for it. The CDR3 extends over 14 amino acids. The germline V gene has CDR1 MDHEN and CDR2 SYDVKM. V was shortened by 3 bases and J by 1 base, with 9 bases between the two germline ends. The data belong to a study of T cells in Graves' hyperthyroidism and ophthalmopathy. Study-level results: Most thyroid clonotypes expanded above 0.001 appeared in blood too.

The TCR beta CDR3 regions underwent amplification using RNA transcripts as the source. The TCR CDR3 first-round RT-PCR relied on the HTBI primer set. TCRdb used MiXCR to reprocess the multiplex PCR reads, holding one entry per CDR3 protein. The sample consists of roughly 650,000 distinct CDR3 sequences, 16% of them appearing once. The study included ophthalmopathy patients with Clinical Activity Score at least 3, NOSPECS grade at least 4 and duration under 3 months. Uncontrolled infections, other autoimmune diseases, pregnancy or lactation led to exclusion of patients. The receptor comes from a woman between 40 and 55 years old with Graves' ophthalmopathy. The chain joins TRBV28 to TRBJ1-1; D not resolved. The specimen was blood. The CDR3 DNA is TGTGCCAGCAGTTTGATAGGTGGGAACACTGAAGCTTTCTTT. Its translation is CASSLIGGNTEAFF.